The clone carrying this T cell receptor beta chain was recorded a few times. The data stem from a study of blood T cell repertoires in COVID-19. Study background: There were acute and convalescent COVID-19 samples, and they came from the United States, Italy and Spain. Nucleic acid was either cDNA or gDNA, and it came from T cells, B-cell-depleted T cells, or PBMCs.

Study processing details: Reference gene primer amplification in the assay estimated nucleated cell counts. The protocol was immunoSEQ multiplex PCR, while the TCRdb copy is restricted to in-frame clones and leaves out a portion. V, J and clone size derive from that table, while D and trimming were established from the DNA sequence. The table records around 63,000 clones, roughly 85% of them present only once. The germline gives CDR1 LNHDA, CDR2 SQIVND (reference sequence). Trimming took off 5 bases at V and 0 bases at J, with 14 bases between the two ends. The CDR3 loop spans 16 amino acids. The origin of this receptor is a human donor in a cohort sampled during active COVID-19. Sequenced: peripheral blood. The rearrangement uses TRBV19 and TRBJ1-5; D call uncertain. In DNA, the CDR3 is TGTGCCAGTAGTGTTCCCTGGCAGGTTAGCAATCAGCCCCAGCATTTT. Amino acids: CASSVPWQVSNQPQHF.